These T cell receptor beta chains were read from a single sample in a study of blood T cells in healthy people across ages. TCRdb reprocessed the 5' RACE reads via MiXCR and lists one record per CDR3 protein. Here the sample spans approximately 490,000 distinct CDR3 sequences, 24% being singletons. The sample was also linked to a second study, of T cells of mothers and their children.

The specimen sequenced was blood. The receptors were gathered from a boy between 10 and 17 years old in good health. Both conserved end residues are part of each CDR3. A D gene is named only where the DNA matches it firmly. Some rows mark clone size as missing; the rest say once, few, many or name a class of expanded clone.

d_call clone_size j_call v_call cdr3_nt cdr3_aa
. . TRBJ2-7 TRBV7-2 TGTGCCAGCAGCTCGTACGGGACAACCTACGAGCAGTACTTC CASSSYGTTYEQYF
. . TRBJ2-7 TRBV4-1 TGCGCCAGCAGCCAAGATCGGGCGGGCCTGCCCTACGAGCAGTACTTC CASSQDRAGLPYEQYF
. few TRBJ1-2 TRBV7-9 TGTGCCAGCAGTGAGTCGGGGTCGGGCTACACCTTC CASSESGSGYTF
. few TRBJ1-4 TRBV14 TGTGCCAGCAGCCAAGGGTATCAGTCTAATGAAAAACTGTTTTTT CASSQGYQSNEKLFF
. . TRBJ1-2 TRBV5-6 TGTGCCAGCAGCTTGGCCCAGGGTCCGGAAGCGAGTGGCTACACCTTC CASSLAQGPEASGYTF
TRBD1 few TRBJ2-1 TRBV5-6 TGTGCCAGCAGCCACGTCGGGACAGGGTACAATGAGCAGTTCTTC CASSHVGTGYNEQFF
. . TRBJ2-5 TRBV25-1 TGTGCCAGCGGGGACCCCTCGTGGGAGACCCAGTACTTC CASGDPSWETQYF
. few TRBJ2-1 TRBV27 TGTGCCAGCAGTTTATCGACAGGAGTTTACAATGAGCAGTTCTTC CASSLSTGVYNEQFF
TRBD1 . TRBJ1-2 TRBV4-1 TGCGCCAGCAGAAAGACGGGACAGACTGATGGCTACACCTTC CASRKTGQTDGYTF
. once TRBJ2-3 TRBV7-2 TGTGCCAGCAGCTTAGCGGGTCGCACAGATACGCAGTGTTTT CASSLAGRTDTQCF
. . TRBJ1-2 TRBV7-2 TGTGCCAGCAGCTCGTTCCCAGGGTTTCAAAACTATGGCTACACCTTC CASSSFPGFQNYGYTF
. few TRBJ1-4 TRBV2 TGTGCCAGCAGTGAAGGCGGGCTCAGTAATGAAAAACTGTTTTTT CASSEGGLSNEKLFF
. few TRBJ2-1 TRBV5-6 TGTGCCAGCAGCTGGGCTTCCAATGAGCAGTTCTTC CASSWASNEQFF
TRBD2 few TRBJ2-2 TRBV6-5 TGTGCCAGCAGTTGGGGTGTTGGGAGGGTCAACACCGGGGAGCTGTTTTTT CASSWGVGRVNTGELFF
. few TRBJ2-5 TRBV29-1 TGCAGCGACCGAACAGTAGGAGAGACCCAGTACTTC CSDRTVGETQYF
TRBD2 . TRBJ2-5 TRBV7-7 TGTGCTAGCAGCTTCCTCCAAGGAAGCGGGAGGGCCCAAGAGACCCAGTACTTC CASSFLQGSGRAQETQYF
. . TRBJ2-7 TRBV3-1 TGTGCCAGCAGCTTTCTAGCCGCGAGCTCCTACGAGCAGTACTTC CASSFLAASSYEQYF
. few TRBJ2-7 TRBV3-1 TGTGCCAGCAGCCATCTTCACAAGGCAGGAGGAAAATGGACGAACGAGCAGTACTTC CASSHLHKAGGKWTNEQYF
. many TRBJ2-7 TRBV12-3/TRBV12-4 TGTGCCAGCAGTTTGGATTCGAGAGTGTACGAGCAGTACTTC CASSLDSRVYEQYF
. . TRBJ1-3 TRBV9 TGTGCCAGCAGCGTAGACTCCGGGGGAACTGGAAACACCATATATTTT CASSVDSGGTGNTIYF
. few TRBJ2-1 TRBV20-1 TGCAGTGCTAGAGGGGGCTGGAATGAGCAGTTCTTC CSARGGWNEQFF
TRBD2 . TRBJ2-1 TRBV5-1 TGCGCCAGCAGCTCGGCTAGGACTAGCGGGAGTTTAGCGTTCGGTGAGCAGTTCTTC CASSSARTSGSLAFGEQFF
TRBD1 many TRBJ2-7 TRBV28 TGTGCCAGTTGGGCAGGACAGGGGCCTACCTACGAGCAGTACTTC CASWAGQGPTYEQYF
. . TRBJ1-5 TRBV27 TGTGCCAGCGGCGGCATTTATCAGCCCCAGCATTTT CASGGIYQPQHF
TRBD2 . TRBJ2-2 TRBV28 TGTGCCAGCAATACACTAGCGGGAGGAATCACCGGGGAGCTGTTTTTT CASNTLAGGITGELFF
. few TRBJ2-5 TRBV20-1 TGCAGTGCCGGTGGGGCTTCTGAGACCCAGTACTTC CSAGGASETQYF